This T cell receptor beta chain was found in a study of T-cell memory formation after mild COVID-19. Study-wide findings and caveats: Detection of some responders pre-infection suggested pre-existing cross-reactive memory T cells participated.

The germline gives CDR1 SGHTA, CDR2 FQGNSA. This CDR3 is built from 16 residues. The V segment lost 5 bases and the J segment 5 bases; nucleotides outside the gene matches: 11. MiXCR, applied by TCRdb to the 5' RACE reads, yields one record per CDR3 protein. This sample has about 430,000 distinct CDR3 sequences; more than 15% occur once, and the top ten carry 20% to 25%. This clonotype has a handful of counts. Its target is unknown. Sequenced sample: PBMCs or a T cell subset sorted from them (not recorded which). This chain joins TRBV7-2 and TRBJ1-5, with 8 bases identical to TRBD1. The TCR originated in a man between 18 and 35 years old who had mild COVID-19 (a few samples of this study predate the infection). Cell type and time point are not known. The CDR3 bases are TGTGCCAGCAGCCGACAAGGGACAGGAGGCCATCAGCCCCAGCATTTT. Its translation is CASSRQGTGGHQPQHF.